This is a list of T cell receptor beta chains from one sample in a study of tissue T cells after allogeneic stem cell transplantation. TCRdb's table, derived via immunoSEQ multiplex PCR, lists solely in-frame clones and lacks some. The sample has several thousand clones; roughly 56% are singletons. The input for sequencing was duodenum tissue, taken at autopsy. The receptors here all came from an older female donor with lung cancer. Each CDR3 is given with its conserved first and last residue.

CASTWTSGSPSGNEQFF 17 TRBV5-1
CASSTPGLAEGEFF 14 TRBV6-6
CASSPGYGDRGEQFF 15 TRBV11-2
CASSLGDRVINYGYTF 16 TRBV5-1
CASSFDWGGTQYF 13 TRBV7-2
CASSPSQGMAGYGYTF 16 TRBV2
CAWSGGRGYSYEQYF 15 TRBV30
CASSLQGEETQYF 13 TRBV6-5
CSVRSRASGPTDTQYF 16 TRBV29-1
CASSFRVTGELFF 13 TRBV27
CASSLVDRGGNEQFF 15 TRBV5-1
CASSPVGYQETQYF 14 TRBV18
CASTLTSPGGRYEQYF 16 TRBV9
CASSRQGGGGELFF 14 TRBV11-3
CASSYLGPADTQYF 14 TRBV7-3